The 19 T cell receptor beta chains in this list originate from one sample, sequenced in a study of PD-1 blockade in classical Hodgkin lymphoma. Noted time point: cycle 4 day 1 (C4D1), after around six weeks of nivolumab. After autologous stem cell transplantation all patients relapsed, and prior brentuximab vedotin exposure differed between cohorts. Using immunoSEQ multiplex PCR, the repertoire was profiled, and TCRdb retains in-frame clones only, with some absent. Among over 9,500 clones listed, roughly 80% were seen once. Material: peripheral blood mononuclear cells (PBMCs), obtained before the fourth cycle of nivolumab. The receptors were gathered from a human donor with classical Hodgkin lymphoma.

V usage is TRBV7-3 and J usage is TRBJ1-6; 7 bases agree with TRBD1. J gave up 10 bases and V 5 bases, and 8 bases lay outside the gene matches. Germline CDR1 reads SGHTA; CDR2 reads FQGTGA. The CDR3 runs 14 residues. CDR3 sequence (DNA): TGTGCCAGCAGCACAGGACAGGCTCTCTCACCCCTCCACTTT. Translating gives CASSTGQALSPLHF.

The chain couples TRBV7-9 to TRBJ2-7; perhaps D is TRBD1 or TRBD2 (5 bases each). This CDR3 spans 12 amino acids. Trimming stripped 7 bases from V and 0 bases from J, with 7 bases between. Germline assignment: CDR1 SEHNR and CDR2 FQNEAQ (reference sequence). Here the CDR3 reads CASTGSSYEQYF. The DNA of the CDR3 is TGTGCCAGCACAGGGAGCTCCTACGAGCAGTACTTC.

CDR3 loop: CASSRPPGEQFF. The CDR3 DNA is TGTGCCAGCAGTCGACCCCCGGGTGAGCAGTTCTTC. The J gene is TRBJ2-1, the V gene TRBV7-3; D not resolved. Germline values: CDR1 SGHTA, CDR2 FQGTGA. The CDR3 spans 12 residues. V lost 6 bases and J lost 9, with 12 bases in between.

V usage is TRBV30 and J usage is TRBJ2-2; D perhaps matches TRBD2 (6 bases). The germline CDR1 and CDR2 sequences are GTSNPN and SVGIG (reference sequence). This CDR3 has 15 residues. Trimming removed 4 bases at V and 2 bases at J, with 14 bases between. CDR3 sequence: CAWIGSGFNTGELFF. For the CDR3, the DNA is TGTGCCTGGATCGGGAGCGGGTTTAACACCGGGGAGCTGTTTTTT.

This rearrangement joins TRBV27 to TRBJ1-1; 9 nucleotides align to TRBD1. This CDR3 spans 16 amino acids. J gave up 3 bases and V 2 bases, and 7 bases lay outside the gene matches. CDR1 MNHEY and CDR2 SMNVEV come from the germline V gene (reference sequence). CDR3 sequence reads: CASSLKGQGKYTEAFF. CDR3 in DNA: TGTGCCAGCAGTTTAAAGGGACAGGGTAAGTACACTGAAGCTTTCTTT.

This chain links TRBV5-5 with TRBJ1-5; D is unresolved. CDR1 is SGHKS and CDR2 is YYEKEE in the germline V gene (reference sequence). The V end lost 4 bases, the J end lost 0 bases, and 14 bases lay between the germline ends. This CDR3 region has 16 residues. CDR3 coding DNA: TGTGCCAGCAGCCCGCCCCCAGGAGATAGCAATCAGCCCCAGCATTTT. It is translated as CASSPPPGDSNQPQHF.

The chain has TRBV28 and TRBJ2-1, with TRBD2 identical over 8 bases. The V and J ends lost 3 bases and 7 bases, in that order; junction bases with no gene match: 11. This CDR3 is 16 amino acids long. Germline V CDR1 and CDR2: MDHEN, SYDVKM. DNA for the CDR3: TGTGCCAGCAGTTTCCCCAGCGGGAGAGTTGGGAATGAGCAGTTCTTC. It yields the protein CASSFPSGRVGNEQFF.

V usage is TRBV9 and J usage is TRBJ2-7; D unclear. V was cut by 0 bases and J by 4 bases, with 11 bases left in between. Germline lookup yields CDR1 SGDLS and CDR2 YYNGEE. CDR3 length: 14 residues. This CDR3 is CASSVAVGPYEQYF. The CDR3 nucleotides read TGTGCCAGCAGCGTAGCGGTAGGGCCGTACGAGCAGTACTTC.

This sequence joins TRBV29-1 and TRBJ1-1, with TRBD1 matching 8 bases. Germline trimming cut 7 bases from V and 11 bases from J; bases unmatched to any gene: 9. Germline V gene sequence: CDR1 SQVTM, CDR2 ANQGSEA. There are 11 residues in the CDR3. The CDR3 nucleotides read TGCAGCGCTGCAGACAGGGGCGACGCTTTCTTT. This translates into CSAADRGDAFF.

The genes are TRBV11-3 and TRBJ2-3; a possible D gene is TRBD2 (6 bases). Trimming pared 1 base from V and 2 bases from J, leaving 7 bases between. CDR3 size: 14 residues. Germline-derived CDR1 and CDR2 are SGHNT and YENEEA. CDR3 sequence reads: CASSLGGVTDTQYF. DNA of the CDR3: TGTGCCAGCAGCTTAGGGGGGGTCACAGATACGCAGTATTTT. Using reference TRBV11-3 and TRBJ2-3 for the parts outside the CDR3, the full variable domain is EAGVVQSPRYKIIEKKQPVAFWCNPISGHNTLYWYLQNLGQGPELLIRYENEEAVDDSQLPKDRFSAERLKGVDSTLKIQPAELGDSAVYLCASSLGGVTDTQYFGPGTRLTVL.

The V call is TRBV9, the J call TRBJ2-7, with D perhaps TRBD1 (6 bases). The CDR3 has 14 residues. Trimming removed 0 bases from V and 2 bases from J, with 9 bases in between. Germline-derived CDR1 and CDR2 are SGDLS and YYNGEE. The CDR3 nucleotides read TGTGCCAGCAGCGTAGGAGGGGGAGCCTACGAGCAGTACTTC. The encoded protein is CASSVGGGAYEQYF.

CDR3 nucleotide sequence: TGTGCCAGCAGTGACCCCAGGGGCCGAGCAACTAATGAAAAACTGTTTTTT. It is translated as CASSDPRGRATNEKLFF. The chain is built from TRBV6-1 and TRBJ1-4; D may be TRBD1 (6 bases). Trimming cost V 3 bases and J 0 bases, with 14 bases left between them. The germline gives CDR1 MNHNS, CDR2 SASEGT. This CDR3 has 17 residues.

This rearrangement joins TRBV5-6 to TRBJ1-2; D remains ambiguous. Germline V CDR1 and CDR2: SGHDT, YYEEEE. V gave up 5 bases and J gave up 3 bases, with 8 bases separating them. CDR3 length: 12 residues. The CDR3 reads CASRGEHYGYTF. The CDR3 DNA reads TGTGCCAGCAGGGGAGAGCACTATGGCTACACCTTC.

The gene calls are TRBV10-1 and TRBJ2-1; no clear D. The germline V and J ends were trimmed by 0 bases and 7 bases, with 10 bases remaining between them. This CDR3 is built from 14 residues. Germline V gene lookup returns CDR1 WNHNN and CDR2 SYGVQD (reference sequence). The DNA for the CDR3 is TGCGCCAGCAGTGAGTCGAGTAGCCCGAATGAGCAGTTCTTC. Amino acid sequence: CASSESSSPNEQFF.

This clone appeared a few times. The chain couples TRBV9 to TRBJ2-5; 16 nucleotides agree with TRBD2. Germline V gene sequence: CDR1 SGDLS, CDR2 YYNGEE. After removal of 4 bases from V and 0 bases from J, the junction contained 12 bases not matched to a gene. This CDR3 is built from 20 residues. CDR3 DNA: TGTGCCAGCAGCAGAGTCGGGACTAGCGGGGGGGCACCCTACCAAGAGACCCAGTACTTC. It codes for CASSRVGTSGGAPYQETQYF.

The chain is built from TRBV7-8 and TRBJ2-2; 14 bases fit TRBD2. The CDR3 extends over 17 amino acids. Germline lookup yields CDR1 SGHVS and CDR2 FQNEAQ. J lost 8 bases, V lost 5 bases, and 10 bases had no gene match. The DNA for the CDR3 is TGTGCCAGCAGCCCGGTCGGGACTAGCGGGAGTTCAGGGGAGCTGTTTTTT. As protein: CASSPVGTSGSSGELFF.

The chain links TRBV6-1 to TRBJ2-3; TRBD2 agrees at 9 bases. The germline V gene encodes CDR1 MNHNS and CDR2 SASEGT. CDR3 length equals 15 residues. Trimming took 6 bases from V and 0 from J; bases not matched to a gene: 4. The DNA of the CDR3 is TGTGCCAGCAGCCCGCGGGGGGGGAGCACAGATACGCAGTATTTT. Protein sequence: CASSPRGGSTDTQYF.

The V and J genes are TRBV5-4 and TRBJ1-1; a weak D match, TRBD1 (5 bases). CDR1 and CDR2 (germline): SGHNT, YYREEE (reference sequence). Between the trimmed V and J ends, which lost 4 bases and 5 bases, there was a span of 15 bases. The CDR3 has 14 residues. CDR3 in amino acids: CASSPTEGRTEAFF. The CDR3 region has the DNA TGTGCCAGCAGCCCCACTGAGGGACGGACTGAAGCTTTCTTT.

This rearrangement joins TRBV18 to TRBJ2-3; 9 bases map to TRBD1. V lost 6 bases to trimming and J lost 6 bases; unmatched junction nucleotides: 13. The germline CDR1 and CDR2 sequences are KGHSH and LQKENI. The CDR3 is 16 residues long. The CDR3 reads CASSRTGTGNTDTQYF. The DNA of the CDR3 is TGTGCCAGCTCTCGGACCGGGACAGGGAATACGGATACGCAGTATTTT.